This record looks at one T cell receptor (beta chain) sequence and its context. Trimming removed 4 bases at V and 1 base at J, with 8 bases between. Germline V gene sequence: CDR1 KGHDR, CDR2 SFDVKD. CDR3 length: 14 residues. The record originates from a study of blood T cell repertoires in COVID-19. The overall study: Spain, Italy and the United States supplied samples that represented acute and convalescent COVID-19. T cells, B-cell-depleted T cells, or PBMCs provided the cDNA or gDNA that served as material.

Original processing methods: Amplifying reference gene primers gave estimates of nucleated cell counts. Measured with immunoSEQ multiplex PCR; TCRdb has only the in-frame clones, and not every one. V and J calls and clone size are copied from that table; D and trimming were computed from the DNA. The sample consists of 410,000 or so clones, more than 80% of them appearing once. The clonotype originates from a woman aged 30 to 39 with active or convalescent COVID-19. Sequences were obtained from peripheral blood. The chain links TRBV24-1 to TRBJ2-3, with D uncertain. The CDR3: CATSDTTGTDTQYF. The CDR3, as DNA: TGTGCCACCAGTGACACGACTGGCACAGATACGCAGTATTTT.